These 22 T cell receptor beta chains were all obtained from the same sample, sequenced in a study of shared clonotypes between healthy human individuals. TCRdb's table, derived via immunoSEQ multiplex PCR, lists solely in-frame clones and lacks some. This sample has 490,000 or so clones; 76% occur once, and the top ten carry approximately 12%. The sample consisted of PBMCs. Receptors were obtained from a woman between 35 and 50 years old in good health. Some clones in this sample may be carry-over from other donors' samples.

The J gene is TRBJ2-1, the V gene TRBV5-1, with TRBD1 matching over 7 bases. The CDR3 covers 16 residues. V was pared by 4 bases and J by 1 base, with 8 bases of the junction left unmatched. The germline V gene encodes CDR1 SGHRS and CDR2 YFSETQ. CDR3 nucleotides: TGCGCCAGCAGCCCGGACCCACAGGGGTCCTACAATGAGCAGTTCTTC. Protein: CASSPDPQGSYNEQFF. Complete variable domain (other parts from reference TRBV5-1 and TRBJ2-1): KAGVTQTPRYLIKTRGQQVTLSCSPISGHRSVSWYQQTPGQGLQFLFEYFSETQRNKGNFPGRFSGRQFSNSRSEMNVSTLELGDSALYLCASSPDPQGSYNEQFFGPGTRLTVL.

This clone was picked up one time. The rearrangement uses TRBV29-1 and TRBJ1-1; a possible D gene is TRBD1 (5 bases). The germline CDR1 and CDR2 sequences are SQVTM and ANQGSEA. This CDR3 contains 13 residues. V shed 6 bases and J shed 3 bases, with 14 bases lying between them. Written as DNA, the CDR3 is TGCAGCGTGGGGGGTTATGGGGACACTGAAGCTTTCTTT. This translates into CSVGGYGDTEAFF.

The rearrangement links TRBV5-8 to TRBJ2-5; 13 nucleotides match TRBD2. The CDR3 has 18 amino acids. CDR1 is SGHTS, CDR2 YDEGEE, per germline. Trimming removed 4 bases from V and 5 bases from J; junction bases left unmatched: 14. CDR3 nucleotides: TGTGCCAGCAGCCTGGGACTAGCGGGGATTCTAGGAGTGGAGACCCAGTACTTC. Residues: CASSLGLAGILGVETQYF.

In DNA form, the CDR3 reads TGTGCCAGCAGTCCGGGGGCTAGCGCTTCCTACGAGCAGTACTTC. Its protein product is CASSPGASASYEQYF. The chain links TRBV28 to TRBJ2-7; D may correspond to TRBD1 or TRBD2 (6 bases each). Germline CDR1 MDHEN, CDR2 SYDVKM. This CDR3 is 15 amino acids long. Trimming removed 5 bases at V and 1 base at J, with 15 bases between.

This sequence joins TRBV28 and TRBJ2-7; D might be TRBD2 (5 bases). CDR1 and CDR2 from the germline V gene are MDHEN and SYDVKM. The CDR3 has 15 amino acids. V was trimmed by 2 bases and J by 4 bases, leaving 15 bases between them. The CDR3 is CASSLIGRRVYEQYF. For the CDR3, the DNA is TGTGCCAGCAGTTTAATTGGGAGAAGGGTTTACGAGCAGTACTTC. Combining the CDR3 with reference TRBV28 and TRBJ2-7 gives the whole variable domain DVKVTQSSRYLVKRTGEKVFLECVQDMDHENMFWYRQDPGLGLRLIYFSYDVKMKEKGDIPEGYSVSREKKERFSLILESASTNQTSMYLCASSLIGRRVYEQYFGPGTRLTVT.

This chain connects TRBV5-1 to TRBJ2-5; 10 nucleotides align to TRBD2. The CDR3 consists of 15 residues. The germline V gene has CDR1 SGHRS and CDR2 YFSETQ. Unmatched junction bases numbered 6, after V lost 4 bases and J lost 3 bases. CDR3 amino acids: CASSARLAGEETQYF. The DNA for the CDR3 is TGCGCCAGCAGCGCCCGACTAGCGGGCGAAGAGACCCAGTACTTC.

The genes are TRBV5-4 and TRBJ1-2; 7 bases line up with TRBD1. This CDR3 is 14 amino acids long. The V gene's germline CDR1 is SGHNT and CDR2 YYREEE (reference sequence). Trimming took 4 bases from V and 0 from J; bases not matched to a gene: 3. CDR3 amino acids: CASSPQGANYGYTF. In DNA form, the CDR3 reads TGTGCCAGCAGCCCCCAGGGGGCTAACTATGGCTACACCTTC.

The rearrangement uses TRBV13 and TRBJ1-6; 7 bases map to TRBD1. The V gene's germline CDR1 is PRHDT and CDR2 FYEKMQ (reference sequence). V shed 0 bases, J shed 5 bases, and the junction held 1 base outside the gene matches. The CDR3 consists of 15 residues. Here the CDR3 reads CASSLGQGNNSPLHF. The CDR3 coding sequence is TGTGCCAGCAGCTTAGGACAGGGGAATAATTCACCCCTCCACTTT. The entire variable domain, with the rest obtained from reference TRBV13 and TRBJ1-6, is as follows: AAGVIQSPRHLIKEKRETATLKCYPIPRHDTVYWYQQGPGQDPQFLISFYEKMQSDKGSIPDRFSAQQFSDYHSELNMSSLELGDSALYFCASSLGQGNNSPLHFGNGTRLTVT.

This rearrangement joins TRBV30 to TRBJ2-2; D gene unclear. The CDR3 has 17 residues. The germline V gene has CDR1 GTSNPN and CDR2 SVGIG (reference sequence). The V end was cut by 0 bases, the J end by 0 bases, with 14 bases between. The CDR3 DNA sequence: TGTGCCTGGAGTGTACTTGGGCGGAGCTCGAACACCGGGGAGCTGTTTTTT. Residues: CAWSVLGRSSNTGELFF.

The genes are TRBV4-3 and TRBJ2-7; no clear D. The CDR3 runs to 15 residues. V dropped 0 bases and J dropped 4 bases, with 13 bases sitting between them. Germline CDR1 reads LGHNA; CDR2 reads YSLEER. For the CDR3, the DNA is TGCGCCAGCAGCCAAGATTTGGGGTTGGGTTACGAGCAGTACTTC. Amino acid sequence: CASSQDLGLGYEQYF.

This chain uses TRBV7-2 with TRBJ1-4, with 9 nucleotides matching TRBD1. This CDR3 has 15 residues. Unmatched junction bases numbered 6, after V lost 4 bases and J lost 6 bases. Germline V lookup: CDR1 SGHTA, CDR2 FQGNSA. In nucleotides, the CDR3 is TGTGCCAGCAGCTCTACAGGGGGCTGGGATGAAAAACTGTTTTTT. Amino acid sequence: CASSSTGGWDEKLFF.

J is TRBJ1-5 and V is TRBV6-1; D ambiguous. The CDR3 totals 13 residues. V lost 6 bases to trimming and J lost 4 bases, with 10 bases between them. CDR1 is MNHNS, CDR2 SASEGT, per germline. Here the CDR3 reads CASRAPPNQPQHF. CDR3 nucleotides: TGTGCCAGCAGGGCCCCCCCAAATCAGCCCCAGCATTTT.

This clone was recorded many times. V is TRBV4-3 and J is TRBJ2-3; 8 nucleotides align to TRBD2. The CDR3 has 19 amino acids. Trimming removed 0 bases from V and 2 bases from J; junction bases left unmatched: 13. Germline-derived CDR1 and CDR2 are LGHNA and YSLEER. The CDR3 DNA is TGCGCCAGCAGCCAAGATGGAGGAGGTAGCGGGACCCACACAGATACGCAGTATTTT. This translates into CASSQDGGGSGTHTDTQYF.

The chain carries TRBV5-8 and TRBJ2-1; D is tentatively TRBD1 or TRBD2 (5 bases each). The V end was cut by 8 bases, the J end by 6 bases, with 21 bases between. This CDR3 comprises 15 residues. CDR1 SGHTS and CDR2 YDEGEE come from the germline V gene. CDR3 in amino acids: CASSGRDLPPNEQFF. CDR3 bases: TGTGCCAGTTCAGGTCGGGACCTGCCCCCCAATGAGCAGTTCTTC. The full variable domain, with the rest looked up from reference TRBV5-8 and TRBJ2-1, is EAGVTQSPTHLIKTRGQQATLRCSPISGHTSVYWYQQALGLGLQFLLWYDEGEERNRGNFPPRFSGRQFPNYSSELNVNALELEDSALYLCASSGRDLPPNEQFFGPGTRLTVL.

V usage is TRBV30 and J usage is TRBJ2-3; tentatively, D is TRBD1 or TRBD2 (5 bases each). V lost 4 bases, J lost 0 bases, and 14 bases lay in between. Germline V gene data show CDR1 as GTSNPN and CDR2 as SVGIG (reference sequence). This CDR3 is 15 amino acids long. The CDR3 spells CAWTPGPSSTDTQYF. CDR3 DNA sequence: TGTGCCTGGACCCCGGGGCCCAGTAGCACAGATACGCAGTATTTT.

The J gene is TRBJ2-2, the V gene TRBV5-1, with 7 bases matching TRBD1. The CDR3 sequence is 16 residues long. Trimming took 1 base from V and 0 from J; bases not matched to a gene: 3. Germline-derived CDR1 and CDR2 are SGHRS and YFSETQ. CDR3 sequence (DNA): TGCGCCAGCAGCTTGATCGGGACAGCGAACACCGGGGAGCTGTTTTTT. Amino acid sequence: CASSLIGTANTGELFF.

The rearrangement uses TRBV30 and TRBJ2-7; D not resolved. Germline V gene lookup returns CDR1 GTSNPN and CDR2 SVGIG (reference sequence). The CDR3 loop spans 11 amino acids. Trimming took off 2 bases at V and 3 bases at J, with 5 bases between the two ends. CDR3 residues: CAWSFNYEQYF. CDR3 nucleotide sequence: TGTGCCTGGAGTTTTAACTACGAGCAGTACTTC.

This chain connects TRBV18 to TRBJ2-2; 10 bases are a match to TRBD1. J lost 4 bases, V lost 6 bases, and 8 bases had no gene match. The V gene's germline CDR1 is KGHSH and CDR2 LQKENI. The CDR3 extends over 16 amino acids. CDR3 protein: CASSYDRGHGTGELFF. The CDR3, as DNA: TGTGCCAGCTCGTACGACAGGGGGCATGGCACCGGGGAGCTGTTTTTT.

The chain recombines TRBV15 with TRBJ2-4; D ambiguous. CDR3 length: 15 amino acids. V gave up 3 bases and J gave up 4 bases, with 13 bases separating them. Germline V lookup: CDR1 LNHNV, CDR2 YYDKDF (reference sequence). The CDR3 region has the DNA TGTGCCACCAGCAGCTCGGACGCCATTAAAAACATTCAGTACTTC. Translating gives CATSSSDAIKNIQYF.

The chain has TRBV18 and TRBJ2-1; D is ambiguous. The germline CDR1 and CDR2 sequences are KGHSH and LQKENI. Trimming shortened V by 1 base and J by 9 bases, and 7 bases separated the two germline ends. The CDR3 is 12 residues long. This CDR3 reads CASSPQTSEQFF. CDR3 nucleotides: TGTGCCAGCTCACCACAAACGAGTGAGCAGTTCTTC.

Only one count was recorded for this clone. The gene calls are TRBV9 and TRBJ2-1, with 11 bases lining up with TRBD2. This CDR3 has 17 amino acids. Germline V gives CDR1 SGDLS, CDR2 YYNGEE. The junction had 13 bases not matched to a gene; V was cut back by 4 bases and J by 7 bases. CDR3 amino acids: CASSHNPGLAEGNEQFF. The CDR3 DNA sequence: TGTGCCAGCAGCCATAACCCGGGACTAGCGGAGGGGAATGAGCAGTTCTTC.

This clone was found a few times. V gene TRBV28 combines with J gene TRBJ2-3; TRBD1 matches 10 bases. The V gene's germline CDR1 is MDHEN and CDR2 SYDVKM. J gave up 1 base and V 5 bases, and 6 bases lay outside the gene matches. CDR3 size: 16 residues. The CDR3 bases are TGTGCCAGCAGTCCGAGGGACAGGGGAGGCACAGATACGCAGTATTTT. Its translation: CASSPRDRGGTDTQYF.